These 27 T cell receptor beta chains came from one sample sequenced in a study of liver allograft versus peripheral blood T cells. About the study: What was compared were the T cell receptor repertoires in transplanted livers and those in the peripheral blood of recipients.

TCRdb recomputed calls from the reads with MiXCR, one row per CDR3 protein. The repertoire holds about 3,000 distinct CDR3 sequences, with roughly 16% as singletons. The receptor set was obtained from a human patient who had a liver transplant. Some T cells may trace back to the graft donor.

This clonotype is classed as medium-sized. The CDR3 loop reads CASSQSGQAIKNIQYF. CDR3 nucleotide sequence: TGTGCCAGCAGTCAATCAGGACAGGCGATTAAAAACATTCAGTACTTC. The chain recombines TRBV6-6 with TRBJ2-4, with TRBD1 identical over 7 bases. This CDR3 has 16 amino acids. Germline CDR1 is MNHNY and CDR2 is SVGAGI (reference sequence). J gave up 4 bases and V 5 bases, and 11 bases lay outside the gene matches.

This clonotype has a handful of counts. V is TRBV25-1 and J is TRBJ1-1; unclear D gene. Trimming pared 9 bases from V and 4 bases from J, leaving 12 bases between. The CDR3 covers 12 residues. Germline lookup yields CDR1 MGHDK and CDR2 SYGVNS. The CDR3: CASGLSRTEAFF. CDR3 DNA sequence: TGTGCCAGTGGGTTATCTCGCACTGAAGCTTTCTTT.

By frequency in the sample, this clonotype is medium-sized (0.01 to 0.1%). This chain uses TRBV6-2 or TRBV6-3 with TRBJ2-7; D not certain. CDR3 size: 15 residues. V lost 6 bases to trimming and J lost 0 bases, with 15 bases between them. Germline CDR1 MNHEY, CDR2 SVGEGT. The CDR3 spells CASREWTVSSYEQYF. The CDR3, as DNA: TGTGCCAGCAGAGAATGGACCGTTAGCTCCTACGAGCAGTACTTC.

By share, this clonotype ranks as large (0.1 to 1%). This chain connects TRBV20-1 to TRBJ1-6, with TRBD1 as a possible D gene (6 bases). This CDR3 is 13 amino acids long. With 4 bases removed from V and 9 bases from J, the gap between germline ends came to 13 bases. Germline V CDR1 and CDR2: DFQATT, SNEGSKA (reference sequence). The CDR3 nucleotides are TGCAGTGCTACCTCACAGGGTAGTTCACCCCTCCACTTT. Its protein product is CSATSQGSSPLHF.

Turning to this clonotype: This clone may be a read error of a much larger clone one base away. The chain has TRBV19 and TRBJ2-7; TRBD2 matches at 9 bases. Germline V gene sequence: CDR1 LNHDA, CDR2 SQIVND (reference sequence). The CDR3 is 16 residues long. V gave up 5 bases and J gave up 7 bases; unmatched junction bases: 15. For the CDR3, the DNA is TGTGCCAGTAGTCCTGCGGGAGGGCCTAGTAGTAATGAGCAGTACTTC. Translating it yields CASSPAGGPSSNEQYF. Based on the CDR3 plus reference TRBV19 and TRBJ2-7, the full variable domain is DGGITQSPKYLFRKEGQNVTLSCEQNLNHDAMYWYRQDPGQGLRLIYYSQIVNDFQKGDIAEGYSVSREKKESFPLTVTSAQKNPTAFYLCASSPAGGPSSNEQYFGPGTRLTVT.

The CDR3, as DNA: TGTGCCAGCAGTGTCATCCAGGGATCTAATGAAAAACTGTTTTTT. Residues: CASSVIQGSNEKLFF. V gene TRBV2 combines with J gene TRBJ1-4, with D maybe TRBD1 (5 bases). The CDR3 length is 15 residues. V was trimmed by 4 bases and J by 3 bases, leaving 12 bases between them. The V gene's germline CDR1 is SNHLY and CDR2 FYNNEI. Drawing the rest from reference TRBV2 and TRBJ1-4, the complete variable domain is EPEVTQTPSHQVTQMGQEVILRCVPISNHLYFYWYRQILGQKVEFLVSFYNNEISEKSEIFDDQFSVERPDGSNFTLKIRSTKLEDSAMYFCASSVIQGSNEKLFFGSGTQLSVL.

Judged by abundance, this clonotype is medium-sized. The chain has TRBV19 and TRBJ1-6; D is possibly TRBD1 (6 bases). CDR3 length: 19 amino acids. CDR1 and CDR2 (germline): LNHDA, SQIVND (reference sequence). V was cut by 4 bases and J by 4 bases, with 23 bases left in between. The CDR3 sequence is CASSKFSTGSESYNSPLHF. CDR3 nucleotides: TGTGCCAGTAGTAAATTCTCGACAGGCTCAGAAAGTTATAATTCACCCCTCCACTTT.

In its sample, this clonotype is medium-sized (0.01 to 0.1%). The chain combines TRBV20-1 with TRBJ1-5; the match to TRBD1 covers 7 bases. The germline V gene encodes CDR1 DFQATT and CDR2 SNEGSKA (reference sequence). The CDR3 is made up of 14 amino acids. After removal of 5 bases from V and 2 bases from J, the junction contained 6 bases not matched to a gene. CDR3: CSADRVDGNQPQHF. The CDR3 DNA reads TGCAGTGCTGACAGGGTCGATGGCAATCAGCCCCAGCATTTT.

Concerning this clonotype itself: This may come from a read error, since a much larger clone is one base off. J is TRBJ2-7 and V is TRBV27, with 8 nucleotides matching TRBD1. The CDR3 loop spans 15 amino acids. The V gene end was trimmed by 3 bases and the J gene end by 5 bases; junction bases not matched to a gene: 9. From germline, CDR1 is MNHEY and CDR2 SMNVEV (reference sequence). The CDR3 sequence is CASSLSTGDTHEQYF. The CDR3 coding sequence is TGTGCCAGCAGTTTGTCGACAGGGGATACCCACGAGCAGTACTTC.

This clonotype is judged medium-sized. The chain joins TRBV5-6 to TRBJ1-2; 9 bases fit TRBD1. The V segment lost 0 bases and the J segment 8 bases; nucleotides outside the gene matches: 8. The CDR3 is 15 amino acids. The germline gives CDR1 SGHDT, CDR2 YYEEEE. The CDR3 region has the DNA TGTGCCAGCAGCTTGGCCGGGACAGGGAGTAGCGGCTACACCTTC. Its translation is CASSLAGTGSSGYTF.

By its share, this clonotype is medium-sized. This chain joins TRBV20-1 and TRBJ1-6; 7 bases are shared with TRBD1. Losses at the gene ends were 6 bases for V and 8 bases for J; bases not matched to a gene: 16. The CDR3 is made up of 16 amino acids. Germline V gene data show CDR1 as DFQATT and CDR2 as SNEGSKA (reference sequence). CDR3 residues: CSALGGVRGKDSPLHF. Written as DNA, the CDR3 is TGCAGTGCCCTAGGGGGGGTCAGGGGGAAAGATTCACCCCTCCACTTT.

Here the CDR3 reads CSAPLLGDYYEQYF. The CDR3 DNA reads TGCAGTGCTCCCCTCCTGGGCGACTACTACGAGCAGTACTTC. V and J are TRBV20-1 and TRBJ2-7; possibly TRBD2 for D (5 bases). Trimming cost V 5 bases and J 3 bases, with 17 bases left between them. The V gene's germline CDR1 is DFQATT and CDR2 SNEGSKA (reference sequence). The CDR3 runs 14 residues.

This clonotype qualifies as medium-sized. The chain uses TRBV5-4 and TRBJ2-7, with 10 bases aligning to TRBD2. V trimming: 4 bases; J trimming: 5 bases; junction bases outside the gene matches: 9. The CDR3 sequence is 15 residues long. Germline values: CDR1 SGHNT, CDR2 YYREEE (reference sequence). CDR3: CASSRPSGSIDEQYF. CDR3 coding DNA: TGTGCCAGCAGCAGACCTAGCGGGAGTATCGACGAGCAGTACTTC.

To note about this clonotype: This sequence may be a read error, since a much larger clone differs from it by one base. The rearrangement links TRBV7-9 to TRBJ1-5; no reliable D call. Germline V CDR1 and CDR2: SEHNR, FQNEAQ (reference sequence). The CDR3 runs 13 residues. In nucleotides, the CDR3 is TGTGCTACGATGCAAGGAGATAATCAGCCCCAGCATTTT. Residues: CATMQGDNQPQHF. The variable domain in full, with the rest retrieved from reference TRBV7-9 and TRBJ1-5, is DTGVSQNPRHKITKRGQNVTFRCDPISEHNRLYWYRQTLGQGPEFLTYFQNEAQLEKSRLLSDRFSAERPKGSFSTLEIQRTEQGDSAMYLCATMQGDNQPQHFGDGTRLSIL.

By proportion, this clonotype is medium-sized. V and J are TRBV5-4 and TRBJ1-5; 9 nucleotides match TRBD1. V lost 3 bases to trimming and J lost 5 bases; unmatched junction nucleotides: 0. The CDR3 totals 13 residues. Per the germline V gene, CDR1 is SGHNT and CDR2 is YYREEE (reference sequence). CDR3 protein: CASSWDRDQPQHF. Here the CDR3 DNA reads TGTGCCAGCAGCTGGGACAGGGATCAGCCCCAGCATTTT.

In its sample, this clonotype ranks as medium-sized. The V and J genes are TRBV10-3 and TRBJ2-7; no reliable D call. Germline V lookup: CDR1 ENHRY, CDR2 SYGVKD. The ends were cut back, 2 bases at V and 4 bases at J, with 9 bases in the middle. This CDR3 region has 13 residues. CDR3 nucleotide sequence: TGTGCCATCAGTGAGATGAAGGGTTACGAGCAGTACTTC. As protein: CAISEMKGYEQYF.

By sample share, this clonotype is medium-sized. The chain uses TRBV5-6 and TRBJ2-3; D remains unclear. CDR1 is SGHDT and CDR2 is YYEEEE in the germline V gene. Trimming took off 4 bases at V and 5 bases at J, with 5 bases between the two ends. The CDR3 runs to 11 residues. In DNA form, the CDR3 reads TGTGCCAGCAGCCGCGGAGATACGCAGTATTTT. It is translated as CASSRGDTQYF.

This clonotype is large. The chain carries TRBV29-1 and TRBJ2-2; possibly TRBD1 for D (6 bases). V dropped 6 bases and J dropped 6 bases, with 11 bases sitting between them. CDR1 and CDR2 from the germline V gene are SQVTM and ANQGSEA. The CDR3 length is 12 residues. For the CDR3, the DNA is TGCAGCGTCTTAGGACAGTCCGGGGAGCTGTTTTTT. It translates to CSVLGQSGELFF.

This chain connects TRBV5-1 to TRBJ2-7; 9 nucleotides match TRBD2. CDR1 is SGHRS and CDR2 is YFSETQ in the germline V gene. V shed 0 bases, J shed 0 bases, and the junction held 4 bases outside the gene matches. The CDR3 covers 16 residues. CDR3 residues: CASSLVSGGYSYEQYF. The CDR3 nucleotides read TGCGCCAGCAGCTTGGTCAGCGGGGGGTACTCCTACGAGCAGTACTTC.

In the case of this clonotype: A read error may explain this, as a much larger clone is one base away. The CDR3 region has the DNA TGTGCCAGCAGCTCCCTTAGCGAAAGCAATCAGCCCCAGTATTTT. Its protein is CASSSLSESNQPQYF. This chain uses TRBV7-9 with TRBJ1-5, with D possibly being TRBD2 (5 bases). The DNA end lines up better with TRBJ2-3; the J call may be wrong. CDR3 length: 15 amino acids. Germline V lookup: CDR1 SEHNR, CDR2 FQNEAQ (reference sequence).

This clonotype is categorized as medium-sized. The CDR3 region is CASSPPVGAQHF. CDR3 nucleotides: TGTGCCAGCTCACCACCGGTCGGGGCCCAGCATTTT. V usage is TRBV18 and J usage is TRBJ1-5; D unclear. Per the germline V gene, CDR1 is KGHSH and CDR2 is LQKENI. The CDR3 totals 12 residues. V lost 0 bases to trimming and J lost 11 bases, with 8 bases between them.

Sample share makes this clonotype large. V gene TRBV10-3 combines with J gene TRBJ2-2; TRBD2 matches at 8 bases. Germline CDR1 is ENHRY and CDR2 is SYGVKD. The V gene end was trimmed by 8 bases and the J gene end by 0 bases; junction bases not matched to a gene: 8. The CDR3 length is 16 residues. For the CDR3, the DNA is TGTGCCATCGGCCGGGGGGGGAGCTCGAACACCGGGGAGCTGTTTTTT. Its protein is CAIGRGGSSNTGELFF.

This clonotype is labeled as medium-sized. The chain uses TRBV28 and TRBJ2-7; D remains unclear. Trimming left V 3 bases short and J 1 base short, with 7 bases between. The germline V gene has CDR1 MDHEN and CDR2 SYDVKM. The CDR3 consists of 13 residues. The CDR3 DNA reads as TGTGCCAGCAGTTTTGGCTCATCCTACGAGCAGTACTTC. Protein sequence: CASSFGSSYEQYF. Looking up the rest from reference TRBV28 and TRBJ2-7 gives the full variable domain: DVKVTQSSRYLVKRTGEKVFLECVQDMDHENMFWYRQDPGLGLRLIYFSYDVKMKEKGDIPEGYSVSREKKERFSLILESASTNQTSMYLCASSFGSSYEQYFGPGTRLTVT.

The chain combines TRBV11-3 with TRBJ2-2; the match to TRBD1 covers 9 bases. The CDR3 runs 18 residues. V lost 4 bases to trimming and J lost 5 bases; unmatched junction nucleotides: 14. In germline, CDR1 is SGHNT, CDR2 YENEEA. CDR3 nucleotide sequence: TGTGCCAGCAGCTCCGGACAGGGGTTCGGCGAAACAACCGGGGAGCTGTTTTTT. This gives the protein CASSSGQGFGETTGELFF. The whole variable domain, filled in from reference TRBV11-3 and TRBJ2-2, reads EAGVVQSPRYKIIEKKQPVAFWCNPISGHNTLYWYLQNLGQGPELLIRYENEEAVDDSQLPKDRFSAERLKGVDSTLKIQPAELGDSAVYLCASSSGQGFGETTGELFFGEGSRLTVL.

This clonotype was counted a single time. It differs at one base from a far larger clone, so likely a read error. A read error is likely, as this CDR3 ends without the conserved phenylalanine or tryptophan. The CDR3 loop reads CASSYSGHYNEQFY. The CDR3 nucleotides are TGTGCCAGCAGTTACTCGGGGCACTACAATGAGCAGTTCTAC. V is TRBV6-6 and J is TRBJ2-1; perhaps TRBD1 as D (5 bases). This CDR3 region has 14 residues. The germline gives CDR1 MNHNY, CDR2 SVGAGI (reference sequence). Trimming shortened V by 0 bases and J by 3 bases, and 6 bases separated the two germline ends.

This clonotype is judged medium-sized. The chain links TRBV29-1 to TRBJ2-3, with D perhaps matching TRBD1 (5 bases). The V gene's germline CDR1 is SQVTM and CDR2 ANQGSEA. V was shortened by 3 bases and J by 1 base, with 11 bases between the two germline ends. The length of the CDR3 is 14 residues. This chain's CDR3 is CSVEWGSRTDTQYF. The DNA for the CDR3 is TGCAGCGTTGAGTGGGGCTCCCGCACAGATACGCAGTATTTT.

In its sample, this clonotype is medium-sized. The chain recombines TRBV18 with TRBJ2-7; no clear D. Trimming left V 4 bases short and J 7 bases short, with 8 bases between. Per germline, CDR1 KGHSH and CDR2 LQKENI. This CDR3 is 11 amino acids long. CDR3 bases: TGTGCCAGCTCACTAGGAGCTGAGCAGTACTTC. Protein product: CASSLGAEQYF.